Listed here are 30 T cell receptor beta chains from one sample, sequenced in a study of blood T cell repertoires in COVID-19. The repertoire was sequenced with immunoSEQ multiplex PCR; TCRdb's copy has only in-frame clones and lacks some. The sample lists approximately 22,000 clones; roughly four fifths were seen once. The sequenced sample was peripheral blood. The receptors stem from a human donor in a cohort sampled during active COVID-19.

The chain carries TRBV5-8 and TRBJ2-3; no clear D. Germline V gene sequence: CDR1 SGHTS, CDR2 YDEGEE. The CDR3 length is 15 residues. V lost 0 bases to trimming and J lost 4 bases, with 12 bases between them. The CDR3 bases are TGTGCCAGCAGCTTGGCCTTATCTAGTGCAGATACGCAGTATTTT. Amino acids: CASSLALSSADTQYF.

J is TRBJ2-1 and V is TRBV18; D ambiguous. Trimming cost V 1 base and J 0 bases, with 7 bases left between them. Germline V lookup: CDR1 KGHSH, CDR2 LQKENI. This CDR3 has 15 amino acids. The CDR3 loop reads CASSPRKSSYNEQFF. The CDR3 DNA sequence: TGTGCCAGCTCACCACGAAAGAGCTCCTACAATGAGCAGTTCTTC.

A single count supports this clone. The rearrangement joins TRBV28 to TRBJ1-2, with D perhaps TRBD1 (6 bases). V was cut by 5 bases and J by 3 bases, with 13 bases left in between. Germline loops: CDR1 MDHEN, CDR2 SYDVKM. CDR3 length: 14 amino acids. CDR3 nucleotides: TGTGCCAGCAGTGGTAGGGGGTATGACTATGGCTACACCTTC. This sequence encodes CASSGRGYDYGYTF.

The chain joins TRBV9 to TRBJ2-7, with 7 bases aligning to TRBD2. With 3 bases clipped from V and 2 bases from J, the junction kept 5 bases outside the gene matches. The CDR3 extends over 14 amino acids. Germline CDR1 SGDLS, CDR2 YYNGEE. The CDR3 region is CASSASGGPYEQYF. Here the CDR3 DNA reads TGTGCCAGCAGCGCCTCGGGAGGCCCCTACGAGCAGTACTTC.

The CDR3 nucleotides read TGTGCCAGCAGTCCAGCTATACTCCGGACAGCAGATACGCAGTATTTT. Encoded protein: CASSPAILRTADTQYF. This chain links TRBV28 with TRBJ2-3, with D tentatively TRBD1 (6 bases). Trimming removed 5 bases from V and 4 bases from J, with 19 bases in between. Germline V gives CDR1 MDHEN, CDR2 SYDVKM. The CDR3 runs to 16 residues.

The rearrangement uses TRBV9 and TRBJ1-3, with D perhaps matching TRBD1 (5 bases). Trimming shortened V by 0 bases and J by 2 bases, and 9 bases separated the two germline ends. Germline assignment: CDR1 SGDLS and CDR2 YYNGEE. This CDR3 has 15 amino acids. The CDR3 bases are TGTGCCAGCAGCGTAGTGGCGGGGGCTGGAAACACCATATATTTT. Translated: CASSVVAGAGNTIYF. Supplemented by reference TRBV9 and TRBJ1-3, the full variable domain reads DSGVTQTPKHLITATGQRVTLRCSPRSGDLSVYWYQQSLDQGLQFLIQYYNGEERAKGNILERFSAQQFPDLHSELNLSSLELGDSALYFCASSVVAGAGNTIYFGEGSWLTVV.

In this sample, this clone turned up a few times. This CDR3 reads CASSGRVRNGYTF. The CDR3 coding sequence is TGTGCCAGCAGCGGCAGGGTGAGGAATGGCTACACCTTC. The gene calls are TRBV7-8 and TRBJ1-2; perhaps TRBD1 as D (5 bases). V shed 5 bases and J shed 6 bases, with 13 bases lying between them. The CDR3 has 13 amino acids. The germline V gene encodes CDR1 SGHVS and CDR2 FQNEAQ.

This clone has a single count. This rearrangement joins TRBV5-1 to TRBJ2-1; TRBD2 agrees at 7 bases. Germline CDR1 reads SGHRS; CDR2 reads YFSETQ. V lost 4 bases and J lost 1; bases outside the gene matches: 8. The CDR3 contains 16 residues. The CDR3 region has the DNA TGCGCCAGCAGCCCCTATACGGGGGGATCCTACAATGAGCAGTTCTTC. It yields the protein CASSPYTGGSYNEQFF.

By sample share, this clone is medium-sized. CDR3 bases: TGTGCCAGCAGATTTGTAGCGGGGGAGCAGTTCTTC. It encodes CASRFVAGEQFF. The V and J genes are TRBV12-3 or TRBV12-4 and TRBJ2-1, with 8 bases identical to TRBD2. This CDR3 region has 12 residues. The V and J ends lost 6 bases and 10 bases, in that order; junction bases with no gene match: 5.

This sequence joins TRBV9 and TRBJ2-5; possible D gene TRBD2, 6 bases. Trimming removed 0 bases at V and 2 bases at J, with 14 bases between. The CDR3 totals 16 residues. Germline CDR1 SGDLS, CDR2 YYNGEE. This CDR3 is CASSVGLEGPQETQYF. For the CDR3, the DNA is TGTGCCAGCAGCGTAGGGTTGGAGGGGCCGCAAGAGACCCAGTACTTC.

The chain uses TRBV5-1 and TRBJ1-6; 7 bases fit TRBD1. The CDR3 totals 15 residues. After removal of 4 bases from V and 4 bases from J, the junction contained 5 bases not matched to a gene. CDR1 is SGHRS and CDR2 is YFSETQ in the germline V gene. The CDR3 DNA reads as TGCGCCAGCAGCACCGGGACAGCTTATAATTCACCCCTCCACTTT. It specifies CASSTGTAYNSPLHF.

V and J are TRBV5-1 and TRBJ2-1, with TRBD2 identical over 8 bases. The germline CDR1 and CDR2 sequences are SGHRS and YFSETQ. V was pared by 4 bases and J by 2 bases, with 5 bases of the junction left unmatched. The CDR3 has 15 residues. For the CDR3, the DNA is TGCGCCAGCAGCGGCGGGAGGTCCGCCTACAATGAGCAGTTCTTC. Amino acids: CASSGGRSAYNEQFF.

The chain recombines TRBV24-1 with TRBJ2-7; TRBD1 aligns across 8 bases. The ends lost 9 bases at V and 0 bases at J; junction bases unmatched: 6. The CDR3 runs 14 residues. Germline V gene lookup returns CDR1 KGHDR and CDR2 SFDVKD. CDR3 in amino acids: CATGQGSASYEQYF. CDR3 coding DNA: TGTGCCACCGGACAGGGTTCGGCCTCCTACGAGCAGTACTTC.

The chain has TRBV11-3 and TRBJ2-6; 12 bases map to TRBD1. This CDR3 spans 17 amino acids. With 4 bases clipped from V and 6 bases from J, the junction kept 7 bases outside the gene matches. Germline CDR1 SGHNT, CDR2 YENEEA. The DNA for the CDR3 is TGTGCCAGCAGCTCCGGGACAGGGGGCGAGAAGGCCAACGTCCTGACTTTC. Encoded protein: CASSSGTGGEKANVLTF.

This clone appeared a single time. This chain joins TRBV19 and TRBJ2-3; a weak D match, TRBD2 (6 bases). There are 15 residues in the CDR3. CDR1 is LNHDA, CDR2 SQIVND, per germline (reference sequence). Trimming left V 3 bases short and J 5 bases short, with 15 bases between. The CDR3 nucleotides read TGTGCCAGTAGTATGGTATTGGTGGAGGGAGATACGCAGTATTTT. This encodes CASSMVLVEGDTQYF.

V and J are TRBV2 and TRBJ2-1; D is ambiguous. Trimming took 3 bases from V and 15 from J, leaving 15 bases between them. This CDR3 has 12 amino acids. Germline CDR1 and CDR2: SNHLY and FYNNEI. This chain's CDR3 is CASSEDGLARFF. The CDR3 region has the DNA TGTGCCAGCAGTGAGGATGGATTAGCCAGGTTCTTC.

This chain links TRBV9 with TRBJ2-1; the D gene is possibly TRBD2 (6 bases). The V end lost 0 bases, the J end lost 8 bases, and 15 bases lay between the germline ends. Germline V CDR1 and CDR2: SGDLS, YYNGEE. This CDR3 has 15 residues. CDR3 nucleotide sequence: TGTGCCAGCAGCGTAGGGACTATCTCTACGGATGAGCAGTTCTTC. Amino acid sequence: CASSVGTISTDEQFF.

The chain has TRBV9 and TRBJ1-3, with D perhaps TRBD1 (6 bases). The CDR3 length is 15 residues. Germline CDR1 is SGDLS and CDR2 is YYNGEE. With 4 bases removed from V and 0 bases from J, the gap between germline ends came to 11 bases. CDR3: CASSLGGVSGNTIYF. CDR3 nucleotide sequence: TGTGCCAGCAGCCTAGGGGGGGTCTCTGGAAACACCATATATTTT.

V usage is TRBV4-1 and J usage is TRBJ2-7; a weak D match, TRBD1 (5 bases). Germline CDR1 MGHRA, CDR2 YSYEKL. V was pared by 2 bases and J by 3 bases, with 17 bases between. CDR3 length: 16 amino acids. The CDR3 is CASSQRSSSGYYEQYF. The CDR3 region has the DNA TGCGCCAGCAGCCAAAGATCCTCGTCAGGGTACTACGAGCAGTACTTC.

The gene calls are TRBV9 and TRBJ2-1; 8 bases fit TRBD2. Trimming removed 4 bases from V and 3 bases from J; junction bases left unmatched: 9. CDR1 is SGDLS, CDR2 YYNGEE, per germline. CDR3 length: 16 amino acids. CDR3 DNA sequence: TGTGCCAGCAGCCAGAACTTAGCGGGACTCTACAATGAGCAGTTCTTC. The encoded protein is CASSQNLAGLYNEQFF.

The chain couples TRBV4-2 to TRBJ1-5; 7 bases are a match to TRBD1. Germline V lookup: CDR1 LGHNA, CDR2 YNFKEQ. This CDR3 contains 14 residues. J lost 2 bases, V lost 4 bases, and 2 bases had no gene match. Here the CDR3 reads CASSRQGGNQPQHF. CDR3 in DNA: TGTGCCAGCAGCCGACAGGGAGGCAATCAGCCCCAGCATTTT.

The table lists this clone with a few counts. The V gene is TRBV6-1, the J gene TRBJ2-1, with 10 bases matching TRBD1. The length of the CDR3 is 16 residues. Per germline, CDR1 MNHNS and CDR2 SASEGT. V gave up 1 base and J gave up 4 bases; unmatched junction bases: 4. The CDR3: CASSEGWGQGYNEQFF. The CDR3 bases are TGTGCCAGCAGTGAAGGATGGGGACAGGGGTACAATGAGCAGTTCTTC.

V and J are TRBV2 and TRBJ2-3; D unclear. The CDR3 extends over 12 amino acids. The germline V and J ends were trimmed by 1 base and 10 bases, with 9 bases remaining between them. Germline CDR1 is SNHLY and CDR2 is FYNNEI. The CDR3 loop reads CASSEDSSAQYF. In DNA form, the CDR3 reads TGTGCCAGCAGTGAAGATAGCAGCGCGCAGTATTTT.

This rearrangement joins TRBV5-1 to TRBJ2-5; D possibly corresponds to TRBD1 (5 bases). The germline gives CDR1 SGHRS, CDR2 YFSETQ. V was shortened by 8 bases and J by 2 bases, with 19 bases between the two germline ends. The CDR3 has 15 residues. For the CDR3, the DNA is TGCGCCAGTCGGTCCGCGACAGACCCACAAGAGACCCAGTACTTC. Amino acids: CASRSATDPQETQYF. The variable domain in full, with the rest retrieved from reference TRBV5-1 and TRBJ2-5, is KAGVTQTPRYLIKTRGQQVTLSCSPISGHRSVSWYQQTPGQGLQFLFEYFSETQRNKGNFPGRFSGRQFSNSRSEMNVSTLELGDSALYLCASRSATDPQETQYFGPGTRLLVL.

DNA of the CDR3: TGTGCCAGCGGGACAGCCATGAACACTGAAGCTTTCTTT. Translation gives CASGTAMNTEAFF. V and J are TRBV19 and TRBJ1-1; TRBD1 aligns across 7 bases. Per the germline V gene, CDR1 is LNHDA and CDR2 is SQIVND (reference sequence). The CDR3 loop spans 13 amino acids. The trim removed 9 bases at V and 0 bases at J, leaving 4 bases unmatched.

The V call is TRBV11-3, the J call TRBJ2-3; 12 nucleotides agree with TRBD2. The V segment lost 2 bases and the J segment 3 bases; nucleotides outside the gene matches: 3. CDR1 and CDR2 (germline): SGHNT, YENEEA. The CDR3 covers 16 residues. The CDR3 here is CASSLRLAGATDTQYF. The CDR3 DNA follows: TGTGCCAGCAGCTTAAGACTAGCGGGAGCAACAGATACGCAGTATTTT.

The V and J genes are TRBV2 and TRBJ2-7; 7 nucleotides agree with TRBD1. Germline V lookup: CDR1 SNHLY, CDR2 FYNNEI. The CDR3 is 13 residues long. The J segment lost 5 bases and the V segment lost 7 bases, leaving 8 bases of the junction unmatched. The CDR3 sequence is CASNLRDSNEQYF. The DNA of the CDR3 is TGTGCCAGCAATTTGAGGGACAGCAACGAGCAGTACTTC.

This chain connects TRBV6-2 or TRBV6-3 to TRBJ2-4; TRBD2 is a possible D gene (6 bases). The length of the CDR3 is 17 residues. Deletions cut 5 bases from V and 0 bases from J, with 17 bases between. Per germline, CDR1 MNHEY and CDR2 SVGEGT. In DNA form, the CDR3 reads TGTGCCAGCAGTCCGCCGCGCGGGGACGTAGCCAAAAACATTCAGTACTTC. Residues: CASSPPRGDVAKNIQYF.

The chain joins TRBV5-6 to TRBJ1-4, with D perhaps matching TRBD1 (5 bases). The CDR3 covers 14 residues. Trimming removed 2 bases from V and 8 bases from J, with 13 bases in between. Germline lookup yields CDR1 SGHDT and CDR2 YYEEEE. The CDR3 nucleotides read TGTGCCAGCAGCTTCGGGCAGGGCTCCGAAAAACTGTTTTTT. It is translated as CASSFGQGSEKLFF.

There are a few counts of this clone. The chain has TRBV6-6 and TRBJ2-5, with 9 bases that match TRBD2. The CDR3 has 14 amino acids. The junction had 3 bases not matched to a gene; V was cut back by 6 bases and J by 1 base. Germline V gene sequence: CDR1 MNHNY, CDR2 SVGAGI (reference sequence). The DNA of the CDR3 is TGTGCCAGCAGAGCACTAGCGGGCCAAGAGACCCAGTACTTC. Its translation: CASRALAGQETQYF.